Listed below are T cell receptor beta chains from one sample, sequenced in a study of blood T cell repertoires in COVID-19. Libraries were prepared by immunoSEQ multiplex PCR; TCRdb keeps only in-frame clonotypes and omits some of them. The sample carries around 220,000 clones, about 93% recorded once. Sequencing input: PBMCs or T cells enriched from blood (not recorded which). The receptors stem from a woman under 30 who had recovered from COVID-19. Both conserved end residues are part of each CDR3. The D gene is left open where the match is weak. Where a row states a size, it is once, few, many or the class of an expanded clone; other rows omit it.

CDR3 length	V gene	clone size	J gene	D gene	CDR3 DNA	CDR3 protein
16	TRBV6-6	-	TRBJ1-6	-	TGTGCCAGCAGACCCCCGCTTTCGGGTTCTAATTCACCCCTCCACTTT	CASRPPLSGSNSPLHF
17	TRBV5-4	-	TRBJ1-1	TRBD1	TGTGCCAGCAGGTCCGGGACAGGGGGGCTCATGAACACTGAAGCTTTCTTT	CASRSGTGGLMNTEAFF
15	TRBV3-1/TRBV3-2	-	TRBJ1-2	-	TGTGCCAGCAGCTACTTCCCGACAGCCAACTATGGCTACACCTTC	CASSYFPTANYGYTF
13	TRBV18	-	TRBJ1-1	TRBD1	TGTGCCAGCTCAAAACCGGGACAGGGAATAGCTTTCTTT	CASSKPGQGIAFF
16	TRBV15	-	TRBJ2-1	-	TGTGCCACCAGCAGAGATGGGTTCGGCGGGATAAATCTCCAGTTCTTC	CATSRDGFGGINLQFF
15	TRBV18	few	TRBJ1-2	-	TGTGCCAGCTCACCAAGACAGGCTTTCATCTATGGCTACACCTTC	CASSPRQAFIYGYTF
17	TRBV7-9	-	TRBJ1-4	TRBD1	TGTGCCAGCAGCTTAGCCGGGACAGGGTGGACTAATGAAAAACTGTTTTTT	CASSLAGTGWTNEKLFF
16	TRBV11-2	-	TRBJ1-2	-	TGTGCCAGCAGCTTAGCCGACCGTGGGAGTACCTATGGCTACACCTTC	CASSLADRGSTYGYTF
15	TRBV7-9	-	TRBJ2-1	TRBD1	TGTGCCAGCAGCCTCGGACAGGGGGCTAGGAATGAGCAGTTCTTC	CASSLGQGARNEQFF
13	TRBV2	-	TRBJ2-3	TRBD2	TGTGCCAGCGGACTAGCGGTGTCAGATACGCAGTATTTT	CASGLAVSDTQYF
15	TRBV7-9	-	TRBJ1-1	TRBD1	TGTGCCAGCAGCTGGGGGACAGGGAGGAACACTGAAGCTTTCTTT	CASSWGTGRNTEAFF
18	TRBV27	-	TRBJ2-4	-	TGTGCCAGCAGTTTCCGGGGTCGGGGATATAGGTCCAAAAACATTCAGTACTTC	CASSFRGRGYRSKNIQYF
13	TRBV2	-	TRBJ1-5	TRBD1	TGTGCCAGCAGCCGACAGGGGGGGTGGCCCCAGCATTTT	CASSRQGGWPQHF
14	TRBV5-1	-	TRBJ1-1	-	TGCGCCAGCAGCCCGGGTGGAGAGGGCACTGAAGCTTTCTTT	CASSPGGEGTEAFF
17	TRBV11-3	-	TRBJ1-1	-	TGTGCCAGCAGCTTACCGGGACTCACGTCAAGGAAAACTGAAGCTTTCTTT	CASSLPGLTSRKTEAFF
14	TRBV2	-	TRBJ2-5	-	TGTGCCAGCAGTGAAGATCGGTCACAGGAGACCCAGTACTTC	CASSEDRSQETQYF
14	TRBV29-1	-	TRBJ1-1	TRBD1	TGCAGCGTTCTACGACAGGGCATGAACACTGAAGCTTTCTTT	CSVLRQGMNTEAFF
18	TRBV7-9	-	TRBJ1-2	TRBD1	TGTGCCAGCAGCTCTAATCAGGGGGGTCTGCTTTCTAACTATGGCTACACCTTC	CASSSNQGGLLSNYGYTF
15	TRBV5-6	-	TRBJ2-5	TRBD2	TGTGCCAGCAGCACCTTAGCGGGGGGCTGGAAGACCCAGTACTTC	CASSTLAGGWKTQYF
16	TRBV19	-	TRBJ2-1	TRBD2	TGTGCCAGTGCCCGTAGCGGGAGGGGGGCTGTCAATGAGCAGTTCTTC	CASARSGRGAVNEQFF
15	TRBV3-1/TRBV3-2	-	TRBJ1-2	-	TGTGCCAGCAGCCAAGGGCCGGGAGCGACCTATGGCTACACCTTC	CASSQGPGATYGYTF
14	TRBV6-5	-	TRBJ1-4	-	TGTGCCAGCAGACTAGGGGGAACTAATGAAAAACTGTTTTTT	CASRLGGTNEKLFF
12	TRBV24-1	-	TRBJ2-1	-	TGTGCCACCAGTGAACGACAGGGACTGGAGTTCTTC	CATSERQGLEFF
15	TRBV19	-	TRBJ2-5	TRBD2	TGTGCCAGTAGTAGTTCTCTAGCGGGGAAAGAGACCCAGTACTTC	CASSSSLAGKETQYF
15	TRBV6-1	once	TRBJ1-3	-	TGTGCCAGCAGTGAAGCTGGGAGGTCTGGAAACACCATATATTTT	CASSEAGRSGNTIYF
16	TRBV5-4	-	TRBJ2-2	TRBD1	TGTGCCAGCAGCTTGCCCAGGGGGCAGGACACCGGGGAGCTGTTTTTT	CASSLPRGQDTGELFF
15	TRBV5-4	-	TRBJ1-2	TRBD1	TGTGCCAGCAGCCCGGGACAGACAGCTAACTATGGCTACACCTTC	CASSPGQTANYGYTF
13	TRBV7-9	-	TRBJ1-1	-	TGTGCCAGCAGCTTAGACCAGGGCACTGAAGCTTTCTTT	CASSLDQGTEAFF
14	TRBV5-4	-	TRBJ2-2	TRBD1	TGTGCCAGCAGGATAAGTCAGGGGGCCGGGGAGCTGTTTTTT	CASRISQGAGELFF